Listed here are 4 T cell receptor beta chains from one sample, sequenced in a study of T-cell memory formation after mild COVID-19. A single record per CDR3 protein comes from TCRdb applying MiXCR to the 5' RACE reads. Found here are some 160,000 distinct CDR3 sequences, over 10% of them singletons; the top ten hold roughly 3.3%. The sequenced material came from PBMCs or a T cell subset sorted from them (not recorded which). These receptor sequences come from a man between 18 and 35 years old who had mild COVID-19 (a few samples of this study predate the infection). Cell type and time point are not known.

This clonotype was counted between two and nine times. The rearrangement uses TRBV12-3 or TRBV12-4 and TRBJ1-4; tentatively, D is TRBD1 (5 bases). This CDR3 region has 14 residues. V lost 6 bases and J 7 bases, leaving 15 bases between the germline ends. Here the CDR3 reads CASSRGGGGEKLFF. CDR3 in DNA: TGTGCCAGCAGCCGCGGGGGGGGTGGTGAAAAACTGTTTTTT.

The chain employs TRBV7-9 and TRBJ1-2; D gene ambiguous. The germline V and J ends were trimmed by 2 bases and 3 bases, with 13 bases remaining between them. The CDR3 is 15 residues long. CDR1 and CDR2 from the germline V gene are SEHNR and FQNEAQ (reference sequence). CDR3 protein: CASSLRRRGYYGYTF. For the CDR3, the DNA is TGTGCCAGCAGCTTACGTCGGCGAGGGTACTATGGCTACACCTTC. Supplemented by reference TRBV7-9 and TRBJ1-2, the full variable domain reads DTGVSQNPRHKITKRGQNVTFRCDPISEHNRLYWYRQTLGQGPEFLTYFQNEAQLEKSRLLSDRFSAERPKGSFSTLEIQRTEQGDSAMYLCASSLRRRGYYGYTFGSGTRLTVV.

This clonotype occurred a few times. J is TRBJ1-1 and V is TRBV5-1; D ambiguous. Germline CDR1 SGHRS, CDR2 YFSETQ. The V and J ends lost 1 base and 0 bases respectively, with 7 bases between them. This CDR3 region has 14 residues. The CDR3 loop is CASSLTALNTEAFF. DNA for the CDR3: TGCGCCAGCAGCTTGACAGCCCTGAACACTGAAGCTTTCTTT.

This clonotype was counted a few times. V usage is TRBV5-4 and J usage is TRBJ2-1; 10 bases are shared with TRBD2. The germline CDR1 and CDR2 sequences are SGHNT and YYREEE (reference sequence). V trimming: 5 bases; J trimming: 1 base; junction bases outside the gene matches: 6. This CDR3 has 16 amino acids. Written as DNA, the CDR3 is TGTGCCAGCAGTTACACTAGCGGGGCTTCCTACAATGAGCAGTTCTTC. It encodes CASSYTSGASYNEQFF.